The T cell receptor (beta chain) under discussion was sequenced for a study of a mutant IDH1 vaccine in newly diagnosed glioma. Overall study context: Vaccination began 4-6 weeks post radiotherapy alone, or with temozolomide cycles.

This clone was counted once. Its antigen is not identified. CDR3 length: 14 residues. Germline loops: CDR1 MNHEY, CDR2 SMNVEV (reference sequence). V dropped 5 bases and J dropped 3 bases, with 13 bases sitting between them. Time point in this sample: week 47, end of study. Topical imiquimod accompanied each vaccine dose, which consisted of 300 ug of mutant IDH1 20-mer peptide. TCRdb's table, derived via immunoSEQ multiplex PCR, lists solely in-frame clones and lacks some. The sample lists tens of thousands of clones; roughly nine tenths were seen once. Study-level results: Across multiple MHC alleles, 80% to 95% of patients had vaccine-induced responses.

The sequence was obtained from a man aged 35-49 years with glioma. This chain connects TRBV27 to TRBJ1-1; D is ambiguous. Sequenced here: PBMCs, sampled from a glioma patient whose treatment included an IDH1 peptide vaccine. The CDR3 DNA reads TGTGCCAGCAGTATACTGTCGGGCGACACTGAAGCTTTCTTT. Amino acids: CASSILSGDTEAFF.